The clone carrying this T cell receptor beta chain was seen a few times. Its antigen remains unidentified. Expansion with viral peptide pools was applied to antigen-specific CD4+ T cells by the ViraFEST assay prior to sequencing. It was after 10 days of culture that CD4+ T cells were isolated. The vaccine recipients had no prior SARS-CoV-2 infection, with negative nucleocapsid antibodies. Here immunoSEQ multiplex PCR was the method, and the copy in TCRdb shows in-frame clones only, minus some. Here the sample spans around 68,000 clones, 75% to 90% being singletons. This specimen belongs to a study of vaccination effects on CD4 cells after COVID-19. The CDR3 sequence is 17 residues long.

Sequencing used CD4+ T cells from PBMCs cultured with SARS-CoV-2 spike peptides, obtained before COVID-19 vaccination. The chain joins TRBV1 to TRBJ2-2; the table names TRBD1, a call not compared with the DNA. TRBV1 is noted as a pseudogene. This TCR derives from a human donor who received a COVID-19 vaccine. In nucleotides, the CDR3 is TGCACCAGCAGCCTACCCGGGACAGCTAATAACACCGGGGAGCTGTTTTTT. This translates into CTSSLPGTANNTGELFF.